These 30 T cell receptor beta chains came from one sample sequenced in a study of T-cell memory formation after mild COVID-19. TCRdb called the 5' RACE reads again in MiXCR, with one record for every CDR3 protein. The profile shows roughly 400,000 distinct CDR3 sequences, 16% of them singletons. The sequenced sample was PBMCs or a T cell subset sorted from them (not recorded which). Receptor source: a man aged 18 to 30 who had mild COVID-19 (a few samples of this study predate the infection). Cell type and time point are not known.

J is TRBJ1-5 and V is TRBV7-2; D may be TRBD1 (6 bases). V was clipped by 5 bases and J by 5 bases, with 10 bases between them. There are 13 residues in the CDR3. The V gene's germline CDR1 is SGHTA and CDR2 FQGNSA. In DNA, the CDR3 is TGTGCCAGCAGCACGGGGGGGCATCAGCCCCAGCATTTT. It yields the protein CASSTGGHQPQHF.

In this sample, this clonotype turned up many times. The chain uses TRBV4-3 and TRBJ2-7, with TRBD2 matching 7 bases. This CDR3 spans 15 amino acids. The trim removed 0 bases at V and 5 bases at J, leaving 7 bases unmatched. CDR1 and CDR2 from the germline V gene are LGHNA and YSLEER. The CDR3 nucleotides read TGCGCCAGCAGCCAAGACGCAGCGGGGTCCGACGAGCAGTACTTC. This encodes CASSQDAAGSDEQYF.

The sample holds a few counts of this clonotype. The chain has TRBV3-1 and TRBJ2-1; tentatively, D is TRBD2 (7 bases). The germline gives CDR1 LGHDT, CDR2 YNNKEL (reference sequence). V lost 4 bases and J lost 7, with 17 bases in between. The CDR3 consists of 15 residues. The chain's CDR3 is CASSPVSGGLNEQFF. In nucleotides, the CDR3 is TGTGCCAGCAGCCCCGTTTCGGGGGGCCTGAATGAGCAGTTCTTC.

The table lists this clonotype with many counts. The genes are TRBV25-1 and TRBJ1-4; D might be TRBD1 (5 bases). The CDR3 has 14 amino acids. CDR1 and CDR2 (germline): MGHDK, SYGVNS. V was pared by 2 bases and J by 5 bases, with 9 bases between. The DNA for the CDR3 is TGTGCCAGCAGTGAACAGGGTCTCAATGAAAAACTGTTTTTT. As protein: CASSEQGLNEKLFF.

V is TRBV29-1 and J is TRBJ2-3, with D possibly being TRBD1 or TRBD2 (5 bases each). The CDR3 has 13 amino acids. V lost 7 bases and J lost 2, with 13 bases in between. Germline lookup yields CDR1 SQVTM and CDR2 ANQGSEA. The CDR3 DNA is TGCAGCGCCGAGGGGACCTTCACAGATACGCAGTATTTT. Encoded protein: CSAEGTFTDTQYF.

This chain connects TRBV11-2 to TRBJ1-6, with no clear D. V lost 0 bases and J lost 10, with 7 bases in between. This CDR3 is built from 13 residues. CDR1 is SGHAT and CDR2 is FQNNGV in the germline V gene. The CDR3 DNA follows: TGTGCCAGCAGCTTAGACTACAGCTCACCCCTCCACTTT. The encoded protein is CASSLDYSSPLHF.

This clonotype was seen a few times. The V and J genes are TRBV5-1 and TRBJ2-5; no clear D gene. The germline V gene has CDR1 SGHRS and CDR2 YFSETQ. The CDR3 contains 14 residues. Deletions cut 2 bases from V and 4 bases from J, with 12 bases between. The CDR3 DNA follows: TGCGCCAGCAGCTTTGGGGAAGGTGGAGAGACCCAGTACTTC. Its protein product is CASSFGEGGETQYF.

This sequence joins TRBV30 and TRBJ2-7; the D gene is possibly TRBD2 (7 bases). V lost 4 bases, J lost 6 bases, and 16 bases lay in between. This CDR3 region has 13 residues. Germline V gene lookup returns CDR1 GTSNPN and CDR2 SVGIG (reference sequence). CDR3 loop: CAWTWGGASEQYF. The CDR3 DNA sequence: TGTGCCTGGACATGGGGGGGCGCGTCCGAGCAGTACTTC.

V is TRBV19 and J is TRBJ2-1; 10 nucleotides match TRBD2. The CDR3 loop spans 13 amino acids. CDR1 is LNHDA and CDR2 is SQIVND in the germline V gene (reference sequence). Trimming at V came to 3 bases and at J to 9 bases, leaving 2 bases not matched to a gene. The DNA of the CDR3 is TGTGCCAGTAGTATTACTAGCGGGACTGAGCAGTTCTTC. Encoded protein: CASSITSGTEQFF.

This chain joins TRBV5-4 and TRBJ2-1; D unresolved. V dropped 0 bases and J dropped 1 base, with 8 bases sitting between them. CDR3 length: 15 residues. CDR1 is SGHNT, CDR2 YYREEE, per germline (reference sequence). CDR3 sequence: CASSLGRQSYNEQFF. CDR3 in DNA: TGTGCCAGCAGCTTGGGTCGCCAGTCCTACAATGAGCAGTTCTTC.

In this sample, this clonotype turned up a few times. V usage is TRBV27 and J usage is TRBJ1-3; no firm D call. This CDR3 spans 13 amino acids. The germline V and J ends were trimmed by 4 bases and 7 bases, with 11 bases remaining between them. Looked up from germline, CDR1 is MNHEY and CDR2 is SMNVEV (reference sequence). The CDR3 region has the DNA TGTGCCAGCAGTTCTGGATTAGGGAACACCATATATTTT. It encodes CASSSGLGNTIYF.

The chain carries TRBV14 and TRBJ2-3; 8 bases are shared with TRBD2. This CDR3 comprises 15 residues. Germline loops: CDR1 SGHDN, CDR2 FVKESK. V gave up 4 bases and J gave up 4 bases; unmatched junction bases: 7. As DNA, the CDR3 is TGTGCCAGCAGCCCACCCCCGGGGGGGCCAGATACGCAGTATTTT. Translating gives CASSPPPGGPDTQYF.

This clonotype was seen a few times. This sequence joins TRBV6-1 and TRBJ2-7; TRBD2 agrees at 10 bases. The CDR3 totals 14 residues. In germline, CDR1 is MNHNS, CDR2 SASEGT. Unmatched junction bases numbered 3, after V lost 5 bases and J lost 2 bases. The CDR3 nucleotides are TGTGCCAGCAGTTTCAGCGGGGGGGCCTACGAGCAGTACGTC. Its translation is CASSFSGGAYEQYV.

The J gene is TRBJ1-4, the V gene TRBV20-1, with a weak D call TRBD1 (5 bases). The CDR3 runs 15 residues. Germline V CDR1 and CDR2: DFQATT, SNEGSKA (reference sequence). Trimming pared 0 bases from V and 1 base from J, leaving 9 bases between. The CDR3 bases are TGCAGTGCTAGAGACAGGGTGAAAACTAATGAAAAACTGTTTTTT. It yields the protein CSARDRVKTNEKLFF.

This clonotype was seen ten or more times. CDR3 region: CASRTPGASGGGQFF. The CDR3 nucleotides are TGTGCCAGCAGAACCCCAGGGGCTAGCGGGGGCGGCCAGTTCTTC. The chain has TRBV7-9 and TRBJ2-1; TRBD2 aligns across 10 bases. CDR3 length: 15 residues. Per the germline V gene, CDR1 is SEHNR and CDR2 is FQNEAQ (reference sequence). V was clipped by 6 bases and J by 13 bases; unmatched bases: 15.

The rearrangement joins TRBV7-9 to TRBJ2-3, with 8 bases that match TRBD2. Germline V CDR1 and CDR2: SEHNR, FQNEAQ (reference sequence). This CDR3 has 16 amino acids. Trimming took 2 bases from V and 2 from J; bases not matched to a gene: 6. The CDR3 DNA follows: TGTGCCAGCAGCTTAATCGGCGGGGGGATCACAGATACGCAGTATTTT. Protein product: CASSLIGGGITDTQYF.

This clonotype has just a few counts. The chain has TRBV6-6 and TRBJ2-3, with D possibly being TRBD1 (6 bases). Germline CDR1 reads MNHNY; CDR2 reads SVGAGI (reference sequence). V dropped 2 bases and J dropped 2 bases, with 11 bases sitting between them. The CDR3 length is 15 residues. Here the CDR3 DNA reads TGTGCCAGCAGTTACATACCAGGGGCCACAGATACGCAGTATTTT. Residues: CASSYIPGATDTQYF.

This clonotype was seen repeatedly, ten times or more. The rearrangement joins TRBV2 to TRBJ2-3, with 7 bases matching TRBD2. There are 15 residues in the CDR3. V lost 8 bases, J lost 2 bases, and 10 bases stayed unmatched. Germline CDR1 SNHLY, CDR2 FYNNEI. CDR3 amino acids: CASGAGTTDTDTQYF. CDR3 in DNA: TGTGCCAGCGGGGCCGGGACTACCGACACAGATACGCAGTATTTT. The full variable domain, completed using reference TRBV2 and TRBJ2-3, is EPEVTQTPSHQVTQMGQEVILRCVPISNHLYFYWYRQILGQKVEFLVSFYNNEISEKSEIFDDQFSVERPDGSNFTLKIRSTKLEDSAMYFCASGAGTTDTDTQYFGPGTRLTVL.

In its sample, this clonotype was seen a few times. The V call is TRBV29-1, the J call TRBJ2-7; 7 nucleotides line up with TRBD2. V shed 4 bases, J shed 6 bases, and the junction held 9 bases outside the gene matches. From germline, CDR1 is SQVTM and CDR2 ANQGSEA. The CDR3 covers 13 residues. CDR3 sequence: CSVVRPSGGEQYF. DNA of the CDR3: TGCAGCGTTGTCAGACCTAGCGGAGGCGAGCAGTACTTC.

The chain has TRBV5-1 and TRBJ1-1; TRBD1 matches 7 bases. This CDR3 region has 15 residues. Germline trimming cut 2 bases from V and 4 bases from J; bases unmatched to any gene: 8. Per germline, CDR1 SGHRS and CDR2 YFSETQ. DNA of the CDR3: TGCGCCAGCAGCTTTTCTCCAGGGGGATCCACTGAAGCTTTCTTT. It codes for CASSFSPGGSTEAFF.

The V gene is TRBV7-2, the J gene TRBJ1-5; 8 bases fit TRBD1. J was trimmed by 2 bases and V by 4 bases; bases with no gene match: 7. CDR1 SGHTA and CDR2 FQGNSA come from the germline V gene. The CDR3 spans 16 residues. The CDR3 region is CASSSDDRGGNQPQHF. CDR3 DNA: TGTGCCAGCAGCTCCGACGACAGGGGTGGCAATCAGCCCCAGCATTTT.

V is TRBV6-2 or TRBV6-3 and J is TRBJ1-2; D not certain. Between the trimmed V and J ends, which lost 2 bases and 8 bases, there was a span of 9 bases. The germline V gene has CDR1 MNHEY and CDR2 SVGEGT. CDR3 size: 12 residues. The CDR3 DNA reads TGTGCCAGCAGTTACGGGCTCGACGGCTACACCTTC. Protein product: CASSYGLDGYTF.

At least ten counts were recorded for this clonotype. The chain uses TRBV7-9 and TRBJ1-1; TRBD1 is a possible D gene (6 bases). From germline, CDR1 is SEHNR and CDR2 FQNEAQ (reference sequence). The CDR3 spans 14 residues. Trimming removed 4 bases from V and 3 bases from J, with 12 bases in between. DNA for the CDR3: TGTGCCAGCAGCTCCACGGGGGGCTACACTGAAGCTTTCTTT. Its translation is CASSSTGGYTEAFF.

In its sample, this clonotype was seen a few times. The V gene is TRBV15, the J gene TRBJ1-2; tentative D call: TRBD1 (5 bases). CDR1 and CDR2 (germline): LNHNV, YYDKDF (reference sequence). The CDR3 loop spans 15 amino acids. Trimming cost V 3 bases and J 5 bases, with 16 bases left between them. DNA of the CDR3: TGTGCCACCAGCAGCGCCCGCGCAGGACAATATGGCTACACCTTC. Translating it yields CATSSARAGQYGYTF.

The chain is built from TRBV7-8 and TRBJ1-6; D gene unclear. Trimming removed 6 bases from V and 7 bases from J, with 10 bases in between. The germline V gene encodes CDR1 SGHVS and CDR2 FQNEAQ. This CDR3 is 13 amino acids long. In DNA form, the CDR3 reads TGTGCCAGCAGGGCCGTGCTCAATTCACCCCTCCACTTT. Translation gives CASRAVLNSPLHF.

This clonotype showed up just a few times. This sequence joins TRBV27 and TRBJ1-1; a weak D match, TRBD1 (5 bases). Germline CDR1 and CDR2: MNHEY and SMNVEV (reference sequence). V shed 1 base and J shed 0 bases, with 9 bases lying between them. The CDR3 runs to 15 residues. The CDR3 reads CASSLFGGVNTEAFF. The CDR3 DNA follows: TGTGCCAGCAGTTTATTCGGGGGTGTGAACACTGAAGCTTTCTTT.

This sequence joins TRBV24-1 and TRBJ2-5; weak D call: TRBD2 (6 bases). V lost 4 bases and J lost 3, with 17 bases in between. This CDR3 has 16 amino acids. Germline-derived CDR1 and CDR2 are KGHDR and SFDVKD. CDR3 nucleotide sequence: TGTGCCACCAGTGACCGGGGGACCCGATTCGAAGAGACCCAGTACTTC. Amino acid sequence: CATSDRGTRFEETQYF.

This clonotype was observed a few times. The J gene is TRBJ2-1, the V gene TRBV9; D is undetermined. Trimming left V 0 bases short and J 0 bases short, with 10 bases between. Looked up from germline, CDR1 is SGDLS and CDR2 is YYNGEE. CDR3 length equals 16 residues. The CDR3 nucleotides read TGTGCCAGCAGCGTAGTCGACTCTTTCTCCTACAATGAGCAGTTCTTC. Residues: CASSVVDSFSYNEQFF.

For the CDR3, the DNA is TGTGCCAGCAGCTACAGACTAGCGGGATACACAGATACGCAGTATTTT. It yields the protein CASSYRLAGYTDTQYF. V and J are TRBV7-2 and TRBJ2-3, with 11 bases fitting TRBD2. Germline V gives CDR1 SGHTA, CDR2 FQGNSA. There are 16 residues in the CDR3. Losses at the gene ends were 4 bases for V and 2 bases for J; bases not matched to a gene: 5. Full variable domain (outside the CDR3, taken from reference TRBV7-2 and TRBJ2-3): GAGVSQSPSNKVTEKGKDVELRCDPISGHTALYWYRQSLGQGLEFLIYFQGNSAPDKSGLPSDRFSAERTGGSVSTLTIQRTQQEDSAVYLCASSYRLAGYTDTQYFGPGTRLTVL.

There are a few counts of this clonotype. The genes are TRBV7-8 and TRBJ1-4; D ambiguous. The length of the CDR3 is 13 residues. Germline V lookup: CDR1 SGHVS, CDR2 FQNEAQ. The V end lost 4 bases, the J end lost 15 bases, and 18 bases lay between the germline ends. This chain's CDR3 is CASSSTARSNVFF. In DNA, the CDR3 is TGTGCCAGCAGCTCCACAGCAAGATCAAACGTGTTTTTT.